Listed here is a single TCR beta chain. The antigen remains undetermined. Trimming removed 5 bases at V and 8 bases at J, with 13 bases between. The CDR3 extends over 14 amino acids. Germline lookup yields CDR1 LNHDA and CDR2 SQIVND (reference sequence). This specimen comes from a study of T cell responses to AZD1222 COVID-19 vaccine. Study-wide results and caveats: Of the AZD1222 recipients, only five or six were seropositive at baseline. Spike-wide coverage was observed for vaccine-associated CD4 TCRs, with dominant responses at 160-218 and 743-854. The breadth and depth of Spike-specific TCRs increased once two AZD1222 doses had been given.

Libraries were prepared by immunoSEQ multiplex PCR; TCRdb keeps only in-frame clonotypes and omits some of them. Altogether 75,000 to 95,000 clones are present, about 91% being singletons, with the ten largest covering about 7.1%. The receptor was derived from an adult in good health. The genes are TRBV19 and TRBJ1-6; D might be TRBD1 (6 bases). Sequencing used peripheral blood, obtained on day 0 of MenACWY control vaccination. The CDR3 here is CASSPQGTDSPLHF. As DNA, the CDR3 is TGTGCCAGTAGTCCACAGGGAACGGATTCACCCCTCCACTTT.